This TCR beta chain stems from a study of blood T cell repertoires in COVID-19. Germline assignment: CDR1 LGHDT and CDR2 YNNKEL (reference sequence). Between the trimmed V and J ends, which lost 1 base and 1 base, there was a span of 19 bases. The CDR3 length is 18 residues. This clone appeared a single time. Study processing details: Nucleated cell counts were estimated from reference gene primer amplification. The protocol was immunoSEQ multiplex PCR, while the TCRdb copy is restricted to in-frame clones and leaves out a portion. V and J calls and clone size are given by that table; D and trimming were obtained from the DNA. Of tens of thousands of clones listed, approximately 88% are singletons.

The V gene is TRBV3-1 (or the pseudogene TRBV3-2), the J gene TRBJ1-2; D is perhaps TRBD1 (6 bases). The TCR sequence derives from a man older than 75 with acute or convalescent COVID-19. The sequenced sample consisted of peripheral blood. The CDR3 region is CASSQVTGTKTHNYGYTF. CDR3 coding DNA: TGTGCCAGCAGCCAAGTAACAGGGACTAAAACCCATAACTATGGCTACACCTTC.